The clone carrying this T cell receptor (beta chain) turned up a few times. These data are taken from a study of blood T cell repertoires in COVID-19. Study details: COVID-19 samples, acute and convalescent, were from the United States, Italy and Spain. Sources were T cells, B-cell-depleted T cells, or PBMCs; the material itself was cDNA or gDNA.

Germline CDR1 reads LNHDA; CDR2 reads SQIVND (reference sequence). V dropped 6 bases and J dropped 0 bases, with 14 bases sitting between them. The CDR3 runs 15 residues. Per the authors' pipeline: Estimation of nucleated cell counts was performed using reference gene primer amplification. Generated by immunoSEQ multiplex PCR, the TCRdb table keeps only in-frame clones and is missing some. V, J and clone size reflect that table, while D and trimming were determined from the DNA. Among some 99,000 clones listed, roughly 75% were seen once. Sequenced input: peripheral blood. The rearrangement uses TRBV19 and TRBJ2-5, with a tentative D call TRBD2 (6 bases). This receptor was identified in a human donor in a cohort sampled during active or convalescent COVID-19. In DNA, the CDR3 is TGTGCCAGTAGGGTTTCTAGCGTTCACCAAGAGACCCAGTACTTC. Translating gives CASRVSSVHQETQYF.